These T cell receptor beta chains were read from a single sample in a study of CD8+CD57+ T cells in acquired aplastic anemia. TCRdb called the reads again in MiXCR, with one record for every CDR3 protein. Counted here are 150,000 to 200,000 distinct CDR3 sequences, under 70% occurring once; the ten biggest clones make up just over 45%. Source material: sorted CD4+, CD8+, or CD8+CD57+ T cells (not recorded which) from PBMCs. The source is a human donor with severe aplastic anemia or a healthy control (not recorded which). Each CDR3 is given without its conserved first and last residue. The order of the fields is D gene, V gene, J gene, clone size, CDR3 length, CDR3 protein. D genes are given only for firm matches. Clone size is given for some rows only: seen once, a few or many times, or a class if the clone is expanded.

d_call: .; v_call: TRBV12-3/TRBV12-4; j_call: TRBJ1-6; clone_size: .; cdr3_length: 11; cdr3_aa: ASSLRTASPLH
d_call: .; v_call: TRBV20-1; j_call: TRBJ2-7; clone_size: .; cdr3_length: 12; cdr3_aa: SARDRTGSYEQY
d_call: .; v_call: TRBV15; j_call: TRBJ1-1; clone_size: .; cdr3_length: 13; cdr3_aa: ASSQEGTANTEAF
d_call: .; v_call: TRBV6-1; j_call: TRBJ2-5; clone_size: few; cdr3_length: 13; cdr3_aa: ASKPRDQWGETQY
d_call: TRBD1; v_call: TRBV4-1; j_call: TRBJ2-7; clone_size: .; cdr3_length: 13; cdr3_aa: ASSPRTTGDGEQY
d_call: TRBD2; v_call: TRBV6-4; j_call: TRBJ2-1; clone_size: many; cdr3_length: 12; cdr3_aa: ASSEAGGHNEQF
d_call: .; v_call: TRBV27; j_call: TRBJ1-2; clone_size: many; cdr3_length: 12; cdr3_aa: ASSLFPTEGGYT
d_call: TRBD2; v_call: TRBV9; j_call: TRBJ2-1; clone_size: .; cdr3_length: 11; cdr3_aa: ASSVGLAGEQF
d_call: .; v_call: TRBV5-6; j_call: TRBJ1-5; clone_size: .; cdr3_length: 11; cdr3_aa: ASSWAGNQPQH
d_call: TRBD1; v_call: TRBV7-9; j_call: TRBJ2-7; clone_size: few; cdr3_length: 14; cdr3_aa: ASSSPWDRTAYEQY
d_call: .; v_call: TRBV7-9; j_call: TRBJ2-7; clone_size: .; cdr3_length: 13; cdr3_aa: ASSLGGFGSYEQY
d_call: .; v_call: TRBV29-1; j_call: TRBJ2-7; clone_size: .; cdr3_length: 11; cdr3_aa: SVEGPKPYEQY
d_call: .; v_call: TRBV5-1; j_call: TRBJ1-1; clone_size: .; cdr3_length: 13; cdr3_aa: ASSLALGGNTGAF
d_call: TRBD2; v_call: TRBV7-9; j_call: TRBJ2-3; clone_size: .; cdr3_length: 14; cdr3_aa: ASSFGTSGGGGTRY
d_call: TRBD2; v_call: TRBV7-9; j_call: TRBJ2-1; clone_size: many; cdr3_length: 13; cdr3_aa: ASSLVAGGPNEQF
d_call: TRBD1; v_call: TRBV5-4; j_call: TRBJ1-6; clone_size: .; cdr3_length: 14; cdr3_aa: ASTYQGAVYNSPLH
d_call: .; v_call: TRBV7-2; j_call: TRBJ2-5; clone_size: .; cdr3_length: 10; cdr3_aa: ASSRGLETQY
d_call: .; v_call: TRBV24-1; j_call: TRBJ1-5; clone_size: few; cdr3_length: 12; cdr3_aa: ATSEGRGNQPQH
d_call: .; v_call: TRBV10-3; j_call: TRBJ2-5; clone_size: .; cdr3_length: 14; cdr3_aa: ATSESPSSYQETQY
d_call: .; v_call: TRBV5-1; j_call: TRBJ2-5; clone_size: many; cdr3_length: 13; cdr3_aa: ASSWMGGPQETQY
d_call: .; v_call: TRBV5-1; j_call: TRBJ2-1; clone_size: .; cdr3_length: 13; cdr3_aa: ASSSQGGSYNEQF
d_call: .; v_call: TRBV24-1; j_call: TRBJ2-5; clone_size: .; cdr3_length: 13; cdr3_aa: ATSDARGSGETQY
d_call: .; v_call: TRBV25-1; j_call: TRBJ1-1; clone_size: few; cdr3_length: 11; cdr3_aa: ASSEDGWTEAF
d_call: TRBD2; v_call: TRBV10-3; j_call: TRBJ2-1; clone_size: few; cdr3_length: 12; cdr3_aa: ASVEGGTYNEQF
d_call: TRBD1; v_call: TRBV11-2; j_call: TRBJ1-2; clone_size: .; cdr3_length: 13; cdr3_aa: ASSVDGQGDYGYT
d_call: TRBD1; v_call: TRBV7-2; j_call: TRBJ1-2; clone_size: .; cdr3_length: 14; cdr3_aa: ASSLANTGGGYGYT
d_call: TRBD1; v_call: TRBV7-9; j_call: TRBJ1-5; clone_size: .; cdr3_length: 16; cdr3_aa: ASSTMGTELWGNQPQH
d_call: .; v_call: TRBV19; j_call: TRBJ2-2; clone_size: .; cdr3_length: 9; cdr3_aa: ASRWGGELF
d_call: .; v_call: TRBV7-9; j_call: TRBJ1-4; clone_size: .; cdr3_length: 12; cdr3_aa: ASRRDGINEKLS
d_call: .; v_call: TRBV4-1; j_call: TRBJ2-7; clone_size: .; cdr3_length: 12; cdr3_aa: ASSHSEASYEQY
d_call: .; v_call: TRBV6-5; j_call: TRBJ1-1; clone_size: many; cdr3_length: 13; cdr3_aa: ASLAHGSLNTEAF
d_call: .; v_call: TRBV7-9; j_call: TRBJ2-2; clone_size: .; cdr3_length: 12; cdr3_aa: ASSLDASAGELF
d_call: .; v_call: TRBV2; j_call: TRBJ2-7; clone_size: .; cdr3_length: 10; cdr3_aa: ASSSLQYEQY
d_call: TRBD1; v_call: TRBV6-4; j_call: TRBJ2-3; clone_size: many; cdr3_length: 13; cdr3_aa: ASSDKGQATDTQY
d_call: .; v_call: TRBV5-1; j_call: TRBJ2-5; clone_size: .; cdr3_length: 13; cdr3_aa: ASSFEGVPQETQY
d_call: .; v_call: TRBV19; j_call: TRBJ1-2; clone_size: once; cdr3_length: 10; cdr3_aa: ASSNPGNGYT
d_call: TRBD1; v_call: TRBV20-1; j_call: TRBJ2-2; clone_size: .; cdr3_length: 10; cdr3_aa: SASGTGRELF
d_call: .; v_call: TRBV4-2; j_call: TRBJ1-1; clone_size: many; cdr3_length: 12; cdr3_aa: ASSQRQSYTEAF
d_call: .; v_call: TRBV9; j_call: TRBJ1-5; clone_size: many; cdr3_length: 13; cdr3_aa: ASATGGNSNQPQH
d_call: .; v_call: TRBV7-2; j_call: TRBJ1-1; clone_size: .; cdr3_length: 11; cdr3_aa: ASIRVGNTEAF
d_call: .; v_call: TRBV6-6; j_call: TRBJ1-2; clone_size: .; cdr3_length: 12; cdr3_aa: ASSYSIDSYGYT
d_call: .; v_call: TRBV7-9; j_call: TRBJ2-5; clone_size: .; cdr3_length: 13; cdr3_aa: ASSLEERVRETQY